This passage covers 6 T cell receptor beta chains from one sample sequenced in a study of early T cells in non-severe SARS-CoV-2 infection. Each CDR3 protein is one row after TCRdb ran MiXCR on the 5' RACE reads. The sample includes more than 25,000 distinct CDR3 sequences, 5.3% of them seen just once. The sample comprised whole blood. These receptors were collected from an adult who was a healthcare worker with PCR-confirmed SARS-CoV-2 infection or an uninfected control (not recorded which).

Ten or more counts support this clonotype. This chain joins TRBV15 and TRBJ1-2, with TRBD1 identical over 10 bases. The CDR3 has 20 amino acids. Trimming took 0 bases from V and 4 from J; bases not matched to a gene: 17. The germline V gene encodes CDR1 LNHNV and CDR2 YYDKDF (reference sequence). The CDR3 sequence: CATSRDRGLGQGTDRYGYTF. The CDR3 DNA follows: TGTGCCACCAGCAGAGATCGGGGATTGGGACAGGGGACGGACCGCTATGGCTACACCTTC.

Many counts were recorded for this clonotype. The chain links TRBV5-4 to TRBJ2-7; 13 bases line up with TRBD2. The CDR3 length is 16 residues. Germline V gives CDR1 SGHNT, CDR2 YYREEE (reference sequence). V lost 1 base and J lost 5; bases outside the gene matches: 6. As DNA, the CDR3 is TGTGCCAGCAGCTTGTCTATGACTAGCGGGAGGAACGAGCAGTACTTC. Translation gives CASSLSMTSGRNEQYF.

In this sample, this clonotype turned up many times. The chain uses TRBV6-5 and TRBJ2-3; no clear D. Germline lookup yields CDR1 MNHEY and CDR2 SVGAGI. Trimming cost V 0 bases and J 0 bases, with 10 bases left between them. CDR3 length: 16 residues. The CDR3 loop is CASSYSLAASTDTQYF. CDR3 nucleotides: TGTGCCAGCAGTTACTCTTTGGCAGCAAGCACAGATACGCAGTATTTT.

The V call is TRBV18, the J call TRBJ2-1; 9 positions agree with TRBD1. Germline loops: CDR1 KGHSH, CDR2 LQKENI. CDR3 size: 14 residues. With V trimmed by 4 bases and J by 5 bases, 3 bases remained unmatched. The CDR3 nucleotides are TGTGCCAGCTCACGCGGGACAGGGAACAATGAGCAGTTCTTC. Amino acids: CASSRGTGNNEQFF.

This clonotype was found many times. The chain employs TRBV18 and TRBJ2-7; TRBD1 agrees at 7 bases. Germline CDR1 KGHSH, CDR2 LQKENI. V shed 6 bases and J 3 bases; nucleotides not matched to a gene: 11. This CDR3 comprises 15 residues. In nucleotides, the CDR3 is TGTGCCAGCTCCTTTGACAGGGACCGGGGCTACGAGCAGTACTTC. Protein: CASSFDRDRGYEQYF.

This clonotype was found many times. The genes are TRBV20-1 and TRBJ1-2; the D is unclear. There are 13 residues in the CDR3. The germline CDR1 and CDR2 sequences are DFQATT and SNEGSKA (reference sequence). V lost 6 bases, J lost 2 bases, and 13 bases lay in between. As DNA, the CDR3 is TGCAGTGCGAGCCGGGGTCTGAACTATGGCTACACCTTC. Its protein product is CSASRGLNYGYTF.